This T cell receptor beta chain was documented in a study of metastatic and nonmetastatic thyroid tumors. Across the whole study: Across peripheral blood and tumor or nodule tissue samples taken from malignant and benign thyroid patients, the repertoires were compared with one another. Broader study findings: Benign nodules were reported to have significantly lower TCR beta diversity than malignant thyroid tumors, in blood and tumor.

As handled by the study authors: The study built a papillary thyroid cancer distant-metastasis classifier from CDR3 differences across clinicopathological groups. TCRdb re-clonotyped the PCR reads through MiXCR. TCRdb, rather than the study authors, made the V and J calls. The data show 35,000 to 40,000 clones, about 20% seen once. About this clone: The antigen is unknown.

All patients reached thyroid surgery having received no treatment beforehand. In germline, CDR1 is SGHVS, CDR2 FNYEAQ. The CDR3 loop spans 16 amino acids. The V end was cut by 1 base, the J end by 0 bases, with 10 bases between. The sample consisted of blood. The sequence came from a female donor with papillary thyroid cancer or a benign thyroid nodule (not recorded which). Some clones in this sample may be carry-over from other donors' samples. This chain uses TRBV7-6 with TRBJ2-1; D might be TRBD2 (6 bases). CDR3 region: CASSLVLADSYNEQFF. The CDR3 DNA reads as TGTGCCAGCAGCTTAGTTTTAGCGGACTCCTACAATGAGCAGTTCTTC. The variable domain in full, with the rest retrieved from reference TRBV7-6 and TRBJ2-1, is GAGVSQSPRYKVTKRGQDVALRCDPISGHVSLYWYRQALGQGPEFLTYFNYEAQQDKSGLPNDRFSAERPEGSISTLTIQRTEQRDSAMYRCASSLVLADSYNEQFFGPGTRLTVL.